Below, 26 T cell receptor beta chains from the same sample are listed, as sequenced in a study of blood T cell repertoires in COVID-19. The method was immunoSEQ multiplex PCR; TCRdb's version includes in-frame clones alone and lacks a portion of them. The data contain around 120,000 clones, about 90% of them singletons. The specimen sequenced was peripheral blood. These receptors were taken from a woman aged 65 to 85 with acute or convalescent COVID-19.

The chain recombines TRBV29-1 with TRBJ1-1; a possible D gene is TRBD1 (6 bases). Trimming took off 5 bases at V and 5 bases at J, with 12 bases between the two ends. The CDR3 length is 12 residues. Germline-derived CDR1 and CDR2 are SQVTM and ANQGSEA. This chain's CDR3 is CSVRLQGTEAFF. The CDR3 DNA reads as TGCAGCGTTCGGTTGCAGGGGACTGAAGCTTTCTTT. Full variable domain (missing parts from reference TRBV29-1 and TRBJ1-1): SAVISQKPSRDICQRGTSLTIQCQVDSQVTMMFWYRQQPGQSLTLIATANQGSEATYESGFVIDKFPISRPNLTFSTLTVSNMSPEDSSIYLCSVRLQGTEAFFGQGTRLTVV.

The chain combines TRBV6-5 with TRBJ2-7; 8 bases map to TRBD1. The CDR3 covers 13 residues. Germline CDR1 is MNHEY and CDR2 is SVGAGI. The J segment lost 3 bases and the V segment lost 2 bases, leaving 0 bases of the junction unmatched. CDR3 in amino acids: CASSYGTGYEQYF. CDR3 nucleotide sequence: TGTGCCAGCAGTTACGGGACAGGCTACGAGCAGTACTTC.

This clone was picked up one time. Distinct nucleotide sequences in the sample also encode this CDR3. V is TRBV24-1 and J is TRBJ1-5, with TRBD1 identical over 7 bases. The V and J ends lost 5 bases and 6 bases, in that order; junction bases with no gene match: 0. This CDR3 region has 12 residues. Germline CDR1 and CDR2: KGHDR and SFDVKD. CDR3 coding DNA: TGTGCCACCAGTGCAGGGGGTCAGCCCCAGCATTTT. Protein product: CATSAGGQPQHF.

This rearrangement joins TRBV11-2 to TRBJ2-7; D is perhaps TRBD2 (5 bases). There are 15 residues in the CDR3. In germline, CDR1 is SGHAT, CDR2 FQNNGV. Between the trimmed V and J ends, which lost 1 base and 2 bases, there was a span of 12 bases. The CDR3 coding sequence is TGTGCCAGCAGCTTAGCCCCGGACTTAGCCTACGAGCAGTACTTC. It specifies CASSLAPDLAYEQYF.

V gene TRBV2 combines with J gene TRBJ1-1; D may be TRBD1 (6 bases). There are 13 residues in the CDR3. Trimming took off 7 bases at V and 10 bases at J, with 19 bases between the two ends. From germline, CDR1 is SNHLY and CDR2 FYNNEI. CDR3 bases: TGTGCCAGCACCCAGGCAGGGGCCGCGCGAGCTTTCTTT. This translates into CASTQAGAARAFF.

The V gene is TRBV24-1, the J gene TRBJ2-3, with D possibly matching TRBD2 (6 bases). Germline CDR1 is KGHDR and CDR2 is SFDVKD. V lost 4 bases, J lost 1 base, and 14 bases lay in between. This CDR3 region has 16 residues. The CDR3 sequence: CATSDRTWRGTDTQYF. CDR3 DNA: TGTGCCACCAGTGACCGAACCTGGAGGGGCACAGATACGCAGTATTTT.

This chain links TRBV20-1 with TRBJ2-5; 12 bases line up with TRBD2. Trimming cost V 3 bases and J 4 bases; bases outside gene matches: 9. The CDR3 consists of 16 residues. Germline CDR1 DFQATT, CDR2 SNEGSKA (reference sequence). Here the CDR3 DNA reads TGCAGTGCTAGTGGGTCTAGCGGGGGGGCCAGAGAGACCCAGTACTTC. The encoded protein is CSASGSSGGARETQYF.

The chain is built from TRBV7-9 and TRBJ1-6; unclear D gene. The CDR3 is made up of 12 amino acids. The ends were cut back, 1 base at V and 9 bases at J, with 4 bases in the middle. Germline CDR1 and CDR2: SEHNR and FQNEAQ (reference sequence). DNA of the CDR3: TGTGCCAGCAGCTTAGGTAGTTCACCCCTCCACTTT. It codes for CASSLGSSPLHF. Complete variable domain (other parts from reference TRBV7-9 and TRBJ1-6): DTGVSQNPRHKITKRGQNVTFRCDPISEHNRLYWYRQTLGQGPEFLTYFQNEAQLEKSRLLSDRFSAERPKGSFSTLEIQRTEQGDSAMYLCASSLGSSPLHFGNGTRLTVT.

The V call is TRBV19, the J call TRBJ1-5; D might be TRBD1 (5 bases). V lost 3 bases to trimming and J lost 2 bases, with 11 bases between them. Germline V lookup: CDR1 LNHDA, CDR2 SQIVND (reference sequence). The CDR3 spans 15 residues. The CDR3 nucleotides read TGTGCCAGTAGTATCCCCAGGGTGGGCAATCAGCCCCAGCATTTT. It yields the protein CASSIPRVGNQPQHF.

The chain uses TRBV5-1 and TRBJ1-4; TRBD1 might be the D (6 bases). V was pared by 2 bases and J by 3 bases, with 11 bases between. CDR3 length equals 15 residues. Germline CDR1 SGHRS, CDR2 YFSETQ. The CDR3 spells CASSFGQSANEKLFF. The CDR3 nucleotides are TGCGCCAGCAGCTTTGGACAGTCGGCTAATGAAAAACTGTTTTTT.

This chain connects TRBV19 to TRBJ1-1, with 8 nucleotides matching TRBD1. CDR3 length: 14 amino acids. The V segment lost 4 bases and the J segment 4 bases; nucleotides outside the gene matches: 5. Germline CDR1 reads LNHDA; CDR2 reads SQIVND (reference sequence). Here the CDR3 reads CASSNQGAATEAFF. DNA of the CDR3: TGTGCCAGTAGTAACCAGGGGGCCGCCACTGAAGCTTTCTTT.

The chain combines TRBV5-4 with TRBJ2-7, with 12 positions matching TRBD1. CDR1 is SGHNT and CDR2 is YYREEE in the germline V gene (reference sequence). V was pared by 0 bases and J by 7 bases, with 5 bases of the junction left unmatched. The CDR3 spans 15 residues. Here the CDR3 reads CASSLGGQGAWEQYF. CDR3 sequence (DNA): TGTGCCAGCAGCTTGGGGGGACAGGGGGCTTGGGAGCAGTACTTC.

This chain links TRBV11-2 with TRBJ1-6, with 7 bases matching TRBD1. The V gene end was trimmed by 2 bases and the J gene end by 5 bases; junction bases not matched to a gene: 6. The CDR3 has 16 amino acids. Germline V gene sequence: CDR1 SGHAT, CDR2 FQNNGV. This CDR3 reads CASSLSWDSNNSPLHF. The DNA of the CDR3 is TGTGCCAGCAGCTTAAGCTGGGACAGTAATAATTCACCCCTCCACTTT.

This clone was detected a few times. V is TRBV5-4 and J is TRBJ1-2; TRBD1 matches 7 bases. The junction had 6 bases not matched to a gene; V was cut back by 4 bases and J by 0 bases. CDR1 and CDR2 (germline): SGHNT, YYREEE (reference sequence). This CDR3 contains 15 residues. The DNA for the CDR3 is TGTGCCAGCAGCACCGGGACAGCCTCTAACTATGGCTACACCTTC. Translating gives CASSTGTASNYGYTF. Filled out from reference TRBV5-4 and TRBJ1-2, the complete variable domain reads ETGVTQSPTHLIKTRGQQVTLRCSSQSGHNTVSWYQQALGQGPQFIFQYYREEENGRGNFPPRFSGLQFPNYSSELNVNALELDDSALYLCASSTGTASNYGYTFGSGTRLTVV.

CDR3 bases: TGTGCCAGCAGTTTCCTTCTGGGGCGGGAAGGGTCCTACGAGCAGTACTTC. Residues: CASSFLLGREGSYEQYF. The V call is TRBV28, the J call TRBJ2-7, with D possibly TRBD2 on 6 matching bases. Germline CDR1 is MDHEN and CDR2 is SYDVKM. V dropped 3 bases and J dropped 1 base, with 19 bases sitting between them. The CDR3 is 17 residues long.

A note on this clone: Other DNA sequences of this sample code for an identical CDR3. The V gene is TRBV10-1, the J gene TRBJ1-3; TRBD1 is a possible D gene (5 bases). The CDR3 has 12 amino acids. The ends were cut back, 10 bases at V and 1 base at J, with 8 bases in the middle. From germline, CDR1 is WNHNN and CDR2 SYGVQD (reference sequence). CDR3 protein: CATSGSGNTIYF. Here the CDR3 DNA reads TGCGCCACCTCAGGGTCTGGAAACACCATATATTTT.

The chain links TRBV4-1 to TRBJ2-7, with 7 bases matching TRBD2. The trim removed 8 bases at V and 6 bases at J, leaving 4 bases unmatched. CDR1 is MGHRA and CDR2 is YSYEKL in the germline V gene. The CDR3 loop spans 11 amino acids. For the CDR3, the DNA is TGCGCCAGCGGCCGGGGGGTCGAGCAGTACTTC. Translating it yields CASGRGVEQYF.

This chain joins TRBV3-1 (or the pseudogene TRBV3-2) and TRBJ1-4; TRBD1 is a possible D gene (6 bases). CDR3 size: 15 residues. V was clipped by 4 bases and J by 5 bases, with 14 bases between them. CDR1 and CDR2 from the germline V gene are LGHDT and YNNKEL (reference sequence). In DNA, the CDR3 is TGTGCCAGCAGCCGCAGACAGGACGGAAATGAAAAACTGTTTTTT. This encodes CASSRRQDGNEKLFF.

For the CDR3, the DNA is TGCGCCAGCAGCCTTACTAGCGGGGTAACAGAGACCCAGTACTTC. Protein: CASSLTSGVTETQYF. The V call is TRBV4-1, the J call TRBJ2-5, with TRBD2 matching over 10 bases. The CDR3 is made up of 15 amino acids. J gave up 4 bases and V 4 bases, and 6 bases lay outside the gene matches. CDR1 MGHRA and CDR2 YSYEKL come from the germline V gene.

Only a few counts were recorded for this clone. The rearrangement uses TRBV6-5 and TRBJ1-5; 9 bases line up with TRBD1. J lost 7 bases, V lost 11 bases, and 12 bases had no gene match. Germline V lookup: CDR1 MNHEY, CDR2 SVGAGI. This CDR3 has 14 residues. Here the CDR3 reads CAVPRDRAGQPQHF. As DNA, the CDR3 is TGTGCCGTACCCCGGGACAGGGCGGGCCAGCCCCAGCATTTT.

The chain joins TRBV3-1 (or the pseudogene TRBV3-2) to TRBJ2-7; 7 nucleotides align to TRBD2. CDR1 and CDR2 from the germline V gene are LGHDT and YNNKEL (reference sequence). Trimming removed 3 bases from V and 4 bases from J; junction bases left unmatched: 6. The CDR3 has 14 amino acids. The DNA of the CDR3 is TGTGCCAGCAGCCAGACGGAGGGAGGGTACGAGCAGTACTTC. Amino acids: CASSQTEGGYEQYF.

The sample holds a few counts of this clone. The chain employs TRBV28 and TRBJ1-5; 11 bases are a match to TRBD1. V lost 6 bases and J lost 7; bases outside the gene matches: 11. The CDR3 loop spans 16 amino acids. CDR1 and CDR2 from the germline V gene are MDHEN and SYDVKM. In DNA, the CDR3 is TGTGCCAGCAGCCCCCCCGGACAGGGGGCCGGGCAGCCCCAGCATTTT. Residues: CASSPPGQGAGQPQHF.

CDR3 sequence reads: CASSLMGGTAYGYTF. The CDR3 coding sequence is TGTGCCAGCAGTTTAATGGGGGGGACGGCCTATGGCTACACCTTC. The chain uses TRBV27 and TRBJ1-2; tentative D call: TRBD1 (5 bases). CDR3 length: 15 residues. Germline V gene lookup returns CDR1 MNHEY and CDR2 SMNVEV (reference sequence). Between the trimmed V and J ends, which lost 2 bases and 4 bases, there was a span of 14 bases.

The count of this clone is one. This chain joins TRBV3-1 (or the pseudogene TRBV3-2) and TRBJ2-1, with TRBD2 matching 8 bases. Germline V gives CDR1 LGHDT, CDR2 YNNKEL (reference sequence). This CDR3 contains 15 residues. With 4 bases clipped from V and 6 bases from J, the junction kept 8 bases outside the gene matches. DNA of the CDR3: TGTGCCAGCAGCCGAGTGGGACTAGGTGGCAATGAGCAGTTCTTC. The encoded protein is CASSRVGLGGNEQFF.

This rearrangement joins TRBV20-1 to TRBJ1-2, with D unresolved. The CDR3 extends over 11 amino acids. In germline, CDR1 is DFQATT, CDR2 SNEGSKA (reference sequence). V shed 8 bases and J shed 0 bases, with 7 bases lying between them. CDR3 residues: CSTEPNYGYTF. CDR3 nucleotides: TGCAGTACGGAGCCTAACTATGGCTACACCTTC.

J is TRBJ1-2 and V is TRBV12-2. TRBV12-2 is designated a pseudogene. The CDR3 spans 17 residues. In DNA, the CDR3 is TGTGCAAGTCGCCCTCCAACCTGGGCGGACTTCAACTATGGCTACACCTTC. This gives the protein CASRPPTWADFNYGYTF.